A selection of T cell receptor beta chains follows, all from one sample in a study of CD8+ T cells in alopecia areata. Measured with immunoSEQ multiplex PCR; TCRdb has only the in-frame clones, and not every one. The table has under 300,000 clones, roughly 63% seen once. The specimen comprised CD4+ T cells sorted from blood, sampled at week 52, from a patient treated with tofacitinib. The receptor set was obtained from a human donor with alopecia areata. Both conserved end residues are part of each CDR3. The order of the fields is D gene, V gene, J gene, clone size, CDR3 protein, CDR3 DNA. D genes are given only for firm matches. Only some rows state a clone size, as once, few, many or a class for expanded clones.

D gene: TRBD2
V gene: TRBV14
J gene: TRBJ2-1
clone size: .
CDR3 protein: CASSQIGSGGSEQFF
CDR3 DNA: TGTGCCAGCAGCCAGATAGGATCGGGGGGGTCGGAGCAGTTCTTC

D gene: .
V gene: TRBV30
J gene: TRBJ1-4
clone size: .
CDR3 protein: CAWSLGNSGKRLFF
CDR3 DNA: TGTGCCTGGAGTTTGGGGAACAGTGGAAAACGGCTGTTTTTT

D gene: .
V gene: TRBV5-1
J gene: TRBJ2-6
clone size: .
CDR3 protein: CASSLAPVDWGFSGANVLTF
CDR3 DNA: TGCGCCAGCAGCTTGGCCCCGGTGGATTGGGGGTTCTCTGGGGCCAACGTCCTGACTTTC

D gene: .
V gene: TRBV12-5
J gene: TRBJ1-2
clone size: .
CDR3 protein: CASALPPAQGPTF
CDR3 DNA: TGTGCTAGTGCCCTTCCCCCCGCGCAGGGGCCAACGTTC

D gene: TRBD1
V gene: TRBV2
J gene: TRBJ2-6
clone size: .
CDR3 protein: CASSEGTGWGSGANVLTF
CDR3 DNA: TGTGCCAGCAGTGAAGGGACAGGGTGGGGGTCTGGGGCCAACGTCCTGACTTTC

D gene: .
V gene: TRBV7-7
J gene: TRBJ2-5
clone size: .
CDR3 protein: CASSLVPGLETQYF
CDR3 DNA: TGTGCTAGCAGCTTAGTTCCGGGGCTGGAGACCCAGTACTTC

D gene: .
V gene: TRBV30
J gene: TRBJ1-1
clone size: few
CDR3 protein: CAWGTGNTEAFF
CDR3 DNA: TGTGCCTGGGGCACAGGTAACACTGAAGCTTTCTTT

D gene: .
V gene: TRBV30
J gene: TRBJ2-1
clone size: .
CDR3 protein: CAWSGQGILHEQFF
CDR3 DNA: TGTGCCTGGAGTGGGCAGGGAATTTTGCATGAGCAGTTCTTC

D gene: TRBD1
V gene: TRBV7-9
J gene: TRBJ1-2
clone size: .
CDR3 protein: CASSDGTGVGYTF
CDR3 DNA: TGTGCCAGCAGCGACGGGACAGGGGTTGGCTACACCTTC

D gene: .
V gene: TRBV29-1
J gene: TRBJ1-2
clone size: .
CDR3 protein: CSVATGPLNYGYTF
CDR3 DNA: TGCAGCGTTGCGACAGGACCTCTCAACTATGGCTACACCTTC

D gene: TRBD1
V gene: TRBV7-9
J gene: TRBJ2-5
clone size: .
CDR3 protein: CASSLTGAETQYF
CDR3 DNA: TGTGCCAGCAGCCTAACAGGGGCGGAGACCCAGTACTTC

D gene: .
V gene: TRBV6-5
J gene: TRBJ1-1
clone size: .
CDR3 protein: CASSYSGGVSTEAFF
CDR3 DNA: TGTGCCAGCAGTTACTCCGGCGGGGTAAGCACTGAAGCTTTCTTT

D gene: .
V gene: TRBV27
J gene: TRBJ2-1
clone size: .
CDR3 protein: CASRSRDWGREQFF
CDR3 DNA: TGTGCCAGCAGATCCCGGGATTGGGGTCGGGAGCAGTTCTTC

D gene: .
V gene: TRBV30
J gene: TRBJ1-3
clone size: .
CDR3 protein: CAWSVGSAGIGNTIYF
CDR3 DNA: TGTGCCTGGAGTGTTGGGTCCGCGGGGATTGGAAACACCATATATTTT

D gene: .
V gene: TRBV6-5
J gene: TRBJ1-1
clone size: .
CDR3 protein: CASSYRHYTEAFF
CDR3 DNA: TGTGCCAGCAGTTACCGACATTACACTGAAGCTTTCTTT

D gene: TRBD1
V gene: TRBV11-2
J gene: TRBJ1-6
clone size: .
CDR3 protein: CASSLSGGRGLHSPLHF
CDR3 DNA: TGTGCCAGCAGCTTAAGCGGGGGTAGGGGGCTTCATTCACCCCTCCACTTT

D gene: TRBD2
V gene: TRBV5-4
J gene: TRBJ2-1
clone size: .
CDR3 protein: CASSLPGTSGYNEQFF
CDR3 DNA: TGTGCCAGCAGCTTGCCCGGGACTAGCGGATACAATGAGCAGTTCTTC

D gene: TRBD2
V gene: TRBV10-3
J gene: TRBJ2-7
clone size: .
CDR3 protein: CAISESESSGQQYF
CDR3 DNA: TGTGCCATCAGTGAGTCGGAAAGTAGCGGGCAGCAGTACTTC